One sample yielded the 32 T cell receptor beta chains listed below, sequenced in a study of cytomegalovirus exposure and HLA in healthy donors. The study ran its PCR with 60 Vbeta and 13 Jbeta primers. This table comes from immunoSEQ multiplex PCR, and its TCRdb copy is limited to in-frame clones, with some not included. The table has 90,000 to 110,000 clones, less than 80% seen once. The sample taken for sequencing was PBMCs. The receptors were sampled from a man aged 25 to 45 in good health and CMV-seronegative.

The gene calls are TRBV4-3 and TRBJ2-7, with 8 nucleotides matching TRBD2. Germline assignment: CDR1 LGHNA and CDR2 YSLEER. After removal of 1 base from V and 5 bases from J, the junction contained 10 bases not matched to a gene. This CDR3 is built from 16 residues. This CDR3 is CASSQGPGLVPDEQYF. The CDR3 nucleotides are TGCGCCAGCAGCCAAGGGCCGGGACTAGTTCCCGACGAGCAGTACTTC.

There are a few counts of this clone. The chain uses TRBV5-1 and TRBJ1-2; 9 nucleotides line up with TRBD1. The junction had 10 bases not matched to a gene; V was cut back by 4 bases and J by 6 bases. Looked up from germline, CDR1 is SGHRS and CDR2 is YFSETQ. The CDR3 contains 15 residues. The chain's CDR3 is CASSGLTGGLNGYTF. The DNA for the CDR3 is TGCGCCAGCAGCGGTCTGACAGGGGGTTTGAATGGCTACACCTTC. Full variable domain (missing parts from reference TRBV5-1 and TRBJ1-2): KAGVTQTPRYLIKTRGQQVTLSCSPISGHRSVSWYQQTPGQGLQFLFEYFSETQRNKGNFPGRFSGRQFSNSRSEMNVSTLELGDSALYLCASSGLTGGLNGYTFGSGTRLTVV.

The V and J genes are TRBV6-5 and TRBJ2-1; 7 bases fit TRBD2. The J segment lost 3 bases and the V segment lost 5 bases, leaving 7 bases of the junction unmatched. This CDR3 is built from 15 residues. Germline V gene data show CDR1 as MNHEY and CDR2 as SVGAGI. The CDR3 nucleotides read TGTGCCAGCAGTCAAGGACTAGTGAGCTACAATGAGCAGTTCTTC. Translating it yields CASSQGLVSYNEQFF.

The chain carries TRBV2 and TRBJ2-7; D unclear. V lost 6 bases and J lost 0, with 6 bases in between. This CDR3 region has 12 residues. The V gene's germline CDR1 is SNHLY and CDR2 FYNNEI. CDR3 residues: CASSASSYEQYF. The CDR3 DNA reads as TGTGCCAGCAGCGCTAGCTCCTACGAGCAGTACTTC.

J is TRBJ2-3 and V is TRBV18; tentative D call: TRBD2 (5 bases). CDR3 size: 17 residues. CDR1 and CDR2 (germline): KGHSH, LQKENI. V gave up 3 bases and J gave up 4 bases, with 20 bases separating them. The CDR3 sequence is CASSPGLLLVASDTQYF. The CDR3 DNA follows: TGTGCCAGCTCACCCGGCCTCCTACTAGTAGCATCAGATACGCAGTATTTT.

Comments on this clone: Distinct nucleotide sequences in the sample also encode this CDR3. This chain links TRBV7-2 with TRBJ2-3; D remains ambiguous. Trimming pared 4 bases from V and 2 bases from J, leaving 4 bases between. The germline V gene encodes CDR1 SGHTA and CDR2 FQGNSA. The CDR3 spans 12 residues. The CDR3 protein is CASSSYTDTQYF. CDR3 nucleotides: TGTGCCAGCAGCTCCTACACAGATACGCAGTATTTT.

The J gene is TRBJ1-2, the V gene TRBV29-1; D possibly corresponds to TRBD1 (5 bases). This CDR3 has 14 amino acids. The germline CDR1 and CDR2 sequences are SQVTM and ANQGSEA. Deletions cut 6 bases from V and 4 bases from J, with 18 bases between. The CDR3 nucleotides are TGCAGCGTCGTAGGGCGGGGGTCTGGCTATGGCTACACCTTC. Translating gives CSVVGRGSGYGYTF.

The chain has TRBV6-5 and TRBJ1-1; maybe TRBD1 (5 bases). The V and J ends lost 2 bases and 0 bases respectively, with 10 bases between them. Germline V gives CDR1 MNHEY, CDR2 SVGAGI. The CDR3 is made up of 15 amino acids. This chain's CDR3 is CASSYRGAVNTEAFF. For the CDR3, the DNA is TGTGCCAGCAGTTACAGGGGTGCAGTGAACACTGAAGCTTTCTTT.

The rearrangement uses TRBV29-1 and TRBJ1-2; 10 bases are a match to TRBD1. Germline V CDR1 and CDR2: SQVTM, ANQGSEA. This CDR3 spans 14 amino acids. V gave up 3 bases and J gave up 4 bases; unmatched junction bases: 5. The CDR3, as DNA: TGCAGCGTTGACAGACAGGGGGCGGGCTATGGCTACACCTTC. Translation: CSVDRQGAGYGYTF.

As DNA, the CDR3 is TGTGCCAGCAGCTTGGGATTAGTCGTCGGGAGCGTCGCGACCTACAATGAGCAGTTCTTC. It translates to CASSLGLVVGSVATYNEQFF. The chain has TRBV5-5 and TRBJ2-1, with D possibly being TRBD2 (6 bases). The CDR3 length is 20 residues. Per germline, CDR1 SGHKS and CDR2 YYEKEE (reference sequence). V dropped 0 bases and J dropped 2 bases, with 24 bases sitting between them.

The chain employs TRBV7-6 and TRBJ2-2; 13 nucleotides align to TRBD2. The CDR3 runs 17 residues. Germline-derived CDR1 and CDR2 are SGHVS and FNYEAQ. V shed 1 base, J shed 2 bases, and the junction held 1 base outside the gene matches. The CDR3 is CASSLGTSGGNTGELFF. The CDR3 DNA is TGTGCCAGCAGCTTAGGGACTAGCGGGGGAAACACCGGGGAGCTGTTTTTT.

The chain employs TRBV6-5 and TRBJ2-7, with 10 positions matching TRBD1. After removal of 0 bases from V and 3 bases from J, the junction contained 2 bases not matched to a gene. The CDR3 covers 15 residues. CDR1 is MNHEY, CDR2 SVGAGI, per germline. The CDR3 sequence is CASSYSGQGGYEQYF. The DNA for the CDR3 is TGTGCCAGCAGTTACTCTGGACAGGGGGGCTACGAGCAGTACTTC.

This clone was seen once. V usage is TRBV7-9 and J usage is TRBJ2-1; 12 positions match TRBD2. Trimming at V came to 11 bases and at J to 4 bases, leaving 3 bases not matched to a gene. CDR1 is SEHNR and CDR2 is FQNEAQ in the germline V gene (reference sequence). The CDR3 runs to 13 residues. This chain's CDR3 is CAGGTSGYNEQFF. The CDR3 DNA reads as TGTGCCGGCGGGACTAGCGGGTACAATGAGCAGTTCTTC.

The chain is built from TRBV14 and TRBJ2-3, with 12 bases matching TRBD2. With V trimmed by 4 bases and J by 0 bases, 11 bases remained unmatched. CDR1 SGHDN and CDR2 FVKESK come from the germline V gene. The CDR3 extends over 19 amino acids. CDR3 sequence reads: CASSRMVTSGGLSTDTQYF. CDR3 in DNA: TGTGCCAGCAGCCGTATGGTGACTAGCGGGGGCCTAAGCACAGATACGCAGTATTTT.

The V and J genes are TRBV10-3 and TRBJ1-4; no firm D call. The germline V gene has CDR1 ENHRY and CDR2 SYGVKD. Trimming cost V 4 bases and J 6 bases, with 15 bases left between them. The CDR3 totals 15 residues. DNA of the CDR3: TGTGCCATCAGTGCCCTCTTAGAGGAGGATGAAAAACTGTTTTTT. Protein sequence: CAISALLEEDEKLFF.

The chain uses TRBV18 and TRBJ2-1; 8 positions agree with TRBD1. Germline trimming cut 3 bases from V and 5 bases from J; bases unmatched to any gene: 3. CDR3 length equals 14 residues. Looked up from germline, CDR1 is KGHSH and CDR2 is LQKENI. CDR3 in amino acids: CASSPQGADNEQFF. The CDR3 bases are TGTGCCAGCTCACCGCAGGGGGCCGACAATGAGCAGTTCTTC. The full variable domain, with the rest looked up from reference TRBV18 and TRBJ2-1, is NAGVMQNPRHLVRRRGQEARLRCSPMKGHSHVYWYRQLPEEGLKFMVYLQKENIIDESGMPKERFSAEFPKEGPSILRIQQVVRGDSAAYFCASSPQGADNEQFFGPGTRLTVL.

The table lists this clone with a few counts. The rearrangement links TRBV5-6 to TRBJ2-1; 13 bases agree with TRBD2. The CDR3 loop spans 13 amino acids. Trimming cost V 7 bases and J 7 bases; bases outside gene matches: 2. Germline V gene data show CDR1 as SGHDT and CDR2 as YYEEEE. The chain's CDR3 is CASWTSGRNEQFF. The CDR3 DNA sequence: TGTGCCAGCTGGACTAGCGGGAGAAATGAGCAGTTCTTC.

The chain uses TRBV10-3 and TRBJ1-5; D ambiguous. V shed 3 bases and J shed 0 bases, with 9 bases lying between them. The CDR3 consists of 15 residues. The germline V gene encodes CDR1 ENHRY and CDR2 SYGVKD. DNA for the CDR3: TGTGCCATCAGTGATGGAGGGATTAGCAATCAGCCCCAGCATTTT. Translated: CAISDGGISNQPQHF.

V usage is TRBV4-3 and J usage is TRBJ2-2; D call uncertain. The CDR3 is 14 amino acids. V was pared by 0 bases and J by 7 bases, with 9 bases between. Germline CDR1 and CDR2: LGHNA and YSLEER. This CDR3 is CASSQEVSGGELFF. DNA of the CDR3: TGCGCCAGCAGCCAAGAAGTGTCCGGCGGGGAGCTGTTTTTT.

This sequence joins TRBV9 and TRBJ1-6; TRBD1 aligns across 7 bases. The V gene's germline CDR1 is SGDLS and CDR2 YYNGEE. Germline trimming cut 5 bases from V and 8 bases from J; bases unmatched to any gene: 4. The CDR3 runs 13 residues. CDR3 bases: TGTGCCAGCAGTATTACAGGGGATTCACCCCTCCACTTT. Amino acids: CASSITGDSPLHF.

This chain connects TRBV18 to TRBJ2-3, with D uncertain. The V and J ends lost 6 bases and 2 bases respectively, with 6 bases between them. Looked up from germline, CDR1 is KGHSH and CDR2 is LQKENI. The CDR3 is 12 residues long. CDR3 nucleotides: TGTGCCAGCTCCCATCCCACAGATACGCAGTATTTT. Protein: CASSHPTDTQYF.

This clone was observed a handful of times. The J gene is TRBJ2-5, the V gene TRBV27; 10 bases are shared with TRBD2. Germline CDR1 reads MNHEY; CDR2 reads SMNVEV (reference sequence). The CDR3 spans 14 residues. V lost 6 bases, J lost 5 bases, and 6 bases stayed unmatched. The CDR3 loop reads CASSEPGLAETQYF. The CDR3 DNA reads as TGTGCCAGCAGCGAGCCGGGACTAGCGGAGACCCAGTACTTC.

The chain employs TRBV7-9 and TRBJ2-7, with 9 bases fitting TRBD2. The CDR3 runs 16 residues. Trimming removed 2 bases from V and 0 bases from J; junction bases left unmatched: 5. Germline V gene data show CDR1 as SEHNR and CDR2 as FQNEAQ (reference sequence). Here the CDR3 DNA reads TGTGCCAGCAGCTTAACTAGCGGGTACAGCTCCTACGAGCAGTACTTC. Its protein is CASSLTSGYSSYEQYF.

This clone turned up a few times. The V and J genes are TRBV25-1 and TRBJ1-1; maybe TRBD1 (5 bases). Germline V CDR1 and CDR2: MGHDK, SYGVNS. The CDR3 has 14 residues. The V end was cut by 1 base, the J end by 3 bases, with 9 bases between. The CDR3 nucleotides are TGTGCCAGCAGTGAATCGGGGGTAGACACTGAAGCTTTCTTT. Its translation is CASSESGVDTEAFF. Together with reference TRBV25-1 and TRBJ1-1, the CDR3 gives the full variable domain: EADIYQTPRYLVIGTGKKITLECSQTMGHDKMYWYQQDPGMELHLIHYSYGVNSTEKGDLSSESTVSRIRTEHFPLTLESARPSHTSQYLCASSESGVDTEAFFGQGTRLTVV.

V is TRBV4-3 and J is TRBJ2-2, with D hard to call. Germline-derived CDR1 and CDR2 are LGHNA and YSLEER. This CDR3 is built from 15 residues. V was trimmed by 0 bases and J by 3 bases, leaving 8 bases between them. CDR3 in DNA: TGCGCCAGCAGCCAAGACTCACCAGACACCGGGGAGCTGTTTTTT. It encodes CASSQDSPDTGELFF.

J is TRBJ2-2 and V is TRBV6-4; 8 positions match TRBD1. CDR3 length: 14 amino acids. Germline V gene sequence: CDR1 MRHNA, CDR2 SNTAGT. J was trimmed by 6 bases and V by 4 bases; bases with no gene match: 4. CDR3 residues: CASSADRGPGELFF. The CDR3 nucleotides read TGTGCCAGCAGTGCCGACAGGGGTCCCGGGGAGCTGTTTTTT.

This rearrangement joins TRBV2 to TRBJ1-4; D is possibly TRBD1 (6 bases). The ends were cut back, 7 bases at V and 7 bases at J, with 16 bases in the middle. The germline gives CDR1 SNHLY, CDR2 FYNNEI. This CDR3 comprises 14 residues. This CDR3 reads CASNSQGSGEKLFF. The CDR3 DNA reads as TGTGCCAGCAATTCACAGGGTTCCGGTGAAAAACTGTTTTTT.

The V and J genes are TRBV6-5 and TRBJ1-1; tentative D call: TRBD1 (6 bases). The V gene lost 5 bases and the J gene lost 1 base, with 14 bases spanning the gap. The germline CDR1 and CDR2 sequences are MNHEY and SVGAGI. The CDR3 sequence is 15 residues long. The CDR3 loop reads CASSRRDTWNTEAFF. CDR3 DNA: TGTGCCAGCAGTCGAAGGGACACATGGAACACTGAAGCTTTCTTT.

The chain combines TRBV9 with TRBJ1-1, with D unresolved. Trimming removed 3 bases at V and 4 bases at J, with 13 bases between. The CDR3 is 14 amino acids. The germline gives CDR1 SGDLS, CDR2 YYNGEE. The CDR3 nucleotides are TGTGCCAGCAGCGCAGGAGGCGGGTTCACTGAAGCTTTCTTT. It is translated as CASSAGGGFTEAFF.

The chain combines TRBV11-2 with TRBJ2-2; 12 bases are a match to TRBD2. CDR3 size: 17 residues. The junction had 10 bases not matched to a gene; V was cut back by 4 bases and J by 7 bases. Looked up from germline, CDR1 is SGHAT and CDR2 is FQNNGV. The CDR3 loop is CASSYPTSGSLDGELFF. CDR3 nucleotide sequence: TGTGCCAGCAGCTACCCGACTAGCGGGAGTTTGGACGGGGAGCTGTTTTTT.

The chain combines TRBV5-1 with TRBJ2-7; D is possibly TRBD1 (6 bases). The V gene's germline CDR1 is SGHRS and CDR2 YFSETQ. The germline V and J ends were trimmed by 4 bases and 2 bases, with 16 bases remaining between them. The CDR3 runs to 15 residues. CDR3 coding DNA: TGCGCCAGCAGCCCTGGGACACCGGTTACCTACGAGCAGTACTTC. Its protein is CASSPGTPVTYEQYF. The variable domain in full, completed from reference TRBV5-1 and TRBJ2-7, reads KAGVTQTPRYLIKTRGQQVTLSCSPISGHRSVSWYQQTPGQGLQFLFEYFSETQRNKGNFPGRFSGRQFSNSRSEMNVSTLELGDSALYLCASSPGTPVTYEQYFGPGTRLTVT.

This sequence joins TRBV11-2 and TRBJ1-2; 10 bases map to TRBD1. Trimming took 5 bases from V and 5 from J; bases not matched to a gene: 11. The CDR3 runs 16 residues. Per germline, CDR1 SGHAT and CDR2 FQNNGV. The CDR3 here is CASSPGTGVLGYGYTF. The DNA for the CDR3 is TGTGCCAGCAGCCCCGGGACAGGGGTGCTCGGGTATGGCTACACCTTC.